This T cell receptor beta chain was sequenced during a study of T cell responses to AZD1222 COVID-19 vaccine. General observations from the study: Among vaccine-associated CD4 TCRs, coverage spanned spike, with dominance at 160-218 and 743-854. Reports say nearly half of spike-specific TCRs go after unmutated variant regions.

This clone has only a few counts. Its antigen is undetermined. Clones were read by immunoSEQ multiplex PCR, and TCRdb kept only the in-frame ones, dropping some. The table lists some 83,000 clones, about 87% of them singletons, with over 5.5% in the top ten. Sequences were derived from peripheral blood, sampled on day 0 of AZD1222 vaccination. The sequence was collected from an adult in good health.

The CDR3 spells CASKPTGGGTEAFF. CDR3 DNA: TGTGCCAGTAAACCGACAGGGGGCGGAACTGAAGCTTTCTTT. The chain couples TRBV5-5 to TRBJ1-1, with 10 bases fitting TRBD1. In germline, CDR1 is SGHKS, CDR2 YYEKEE (reference sequence). Trimming took 8 bases from V and 5 from J; bases not matched to a gene: 9. The CDR3 totals 14 residues.